Presented here are 24 T cell receptor beta chains from one specimen sequenced in a study of PD-1 blockade in mismatch repair-deficient tumors. The table came from immunoSEQ multiplex PCR; TCRdb's copy has only in-frame clones and leaves some out. Among some 120,000 clones listed, more than 85% were seen once. Source: peripheral blood, taken 44 weeks after starting pembrolizumab. The receptors were sampled from an adult with mismatch repair-deficient cancer.

V usage is TRBV5-6 and J usage is TRBJ1-2, with no clear D. V lost 2 bases to trimming and J lost 2 bases, with 10 bases between them. Germline loops: CDR1 SGHDT, CDR2 YYEEEE. CDR3 length: 14 residues. DNA of the CDR3: TGTGCCAGCAGCTTCGCGGGTCCAAACTATGGCTACACCTTC. Encoded protein: CASSFAGPNYGYTF. Supplemented by reference TRBV5-6 and TRBJ1-2, the full variable domain reads DAGVTQSPTHLIKTRGQQVTLRCSPKSGHDTVSWYQQALGQGPQFIFQYYEEEERQRGNFPDRFSGHQFPNYSSELNVNALLLGDSALYLCASSFAGPNYGYTFGSGTRLTVV.

V is TRBV19 and J is TRBJ2-7; 9 positions agree with TRBD1. The CDR3 totals 16 residues. V shed 3 bases, J shed 2 bases, and the junction held 8 bases outside the gene matches. Looked up from germline, CDR1 is LNHDA and CDR2 is SQIVND (reference sequence). The chain's CDR3 is CASSIRDRDDTYEQYF. The CDR3 DNA reads TGTGCCAGTAGTATTCGGGACAGGGATGACACCTACGAGCAGTACTTC.

This sequence joins TRBV28 and TRBJ1-5; D call uncertain. Trimming stripped 3 bases from V and 5 bases from J, with 11 bases between. This CDR3 is built from 14 residues. Germline assignment: CDR1 MDHEN and CDR2 SYDVKM. CDR3 DNA sequence: TGTGCCAGCAGTTTCCCCGATTTCTATCAGCCCCAGCATTTT. It yields the protein CASSFPDFYQPQHF.

This clone was seen only once. The chain couples TRBV7-2 to TRBJ2-3; 8 nucleotides agree with TRBD1. Germline V gene data show CDR1 as SGHTA and CDR2 as FQGNSA. J lost 4 bases, V lost 5 bases, and 8 bases had no gene match. The CDR3 is made up of 15 amino acids. The CDR3, as DNA: TGTGCCAGCAGCAGGGGCGTACAGGGGGCAGATACGCAGTATTTT. Its protein product is CASSRGVQGADTQYF. Drawing the rest from reference TRBV7-2 and TRBJ2-3, the complete variable domain is GAGVSQSPSNKVTEKGKDVELRCDPISGHTALYWYRQSLGQGLEFLIYFQGNSAPDKSGLPSDRFSAERTGGSVSTLTIQRTQQEDSAVYLCASSRGVQGADTQYFGPGTRLTVL.

The chain uses TRBV6-1 and TRBJ2-3, with D unclear. V lost 1 base and J 1 base, leaving 12 bases between the germline ends. This CDR3 comprises 16 residues. From germline, CDR1 is MNHNS and CDR2 SASEGT. CDR3 sequence: CASSEEVAVGTDTQYF. The CDR3, as DNA: TGTGCCAGCAGTGAAGAGGTAGCCGTTGGCACAGATACGCAGTATTTT.

The chain couples TRBV4-2 to TRBJ2-7; TRBD2 aligns across 13 bases. CDR3 size: 16 residues. Germline V gives CDR1 LGHNA, CDR2 YNFKEQ. The ends lost 5 bases at V and 3 bases at J; junction bases unmatched: 7. CDR3: CASSKGLAGVLYEQYF. CDR3 DNA sequence: TGTGCCAGCAGCAAAGGACTAGCGGGAGTTCTCTACGAGCAGTACTTC.

The chain couples TRBV25-1 to TRBJ2-7; no clear D. The CDR3 consists of 13 residues. V was cut by 6 bases and J by 1 base, with 10 bases left in between. Germline V gene data show CDR1 as MGHDK and CDR2 as SYGVNS. Here the CDR3 reads CASRVTASYEQYF. The DNA of the CDR3 is TGTGCCAGCAGGGTAACAGCTTCCTACGAGCAGTACTTC.

CDR3 protein: CASSTSGTASSGEQYF. CDR3 DNA sequence: TGTGCCAGCAGCACCTCCGGGACAGCCTCTTCGGGGGAGCAGTACTTC. The chain carries TRBV7-6 and TRBJ2-7, with 7 bases identical to TRBD1. The ends lost 5 bases at V and 7 bases at J; junction bases unmatched: 17. The CDR3 runs to 16 residues. Per germline, CDR1 SGHVS and CDR2 FNYEAQ. Full variable domain (missing parts from reference TRBV7-6 and TRBJ2-7): GAGVSQSPRYKVTKRGQDVALRCDPISGHVSLYWYRQALGQGPEFLTYFNYEAQQDKSGLPNDRFSAERPEGSISTLTIQRTEQRDSAMYRCASSTSGTASSGEQYFGPGTRLTVT.

This clone was seen just once. The chain couples TRBV5-1 to TRBJ2-3, with 12 nucleotides matching TRBD2. The V and J ends lost 0 bases and 0 bases, in that order; junction bases with no gene match: 2. This CDR3 is 17 amino acids long. In germline, CDR1 is SGHRS, CDR2 YFSETQ. CDR3 region: CASSLGTSGISTDTQYF. In DNA form, the CDR3 reads TGCGCCAGCAGCTTGGGGACTAGCGGGATTAGCACAGATACGCAGTATTTT.

This chain joins TRBV6-1 and TRBJ1-2, with D uncertain. The germline V gene has CDR1 MNHNS and CDR2 SASEGT. This CDR3 has 11 residues. With 6 bases removed from V and 8 bases from J, the gap between germline ends came to 10 bases. The CDR3 region has the DNA TGTGCCAGCAGACACAATGGAGGCTACACCTTC. Its protein product is CASRHNGGYTF.

This clone came up once. V gene TRBV6-6 combines with J gene TRBJ2-7; no clear D gene. V dropped 0 bases and J dropped 2 bases, with 8 bases sitting between them. The CDR3 has 14 residues. Germline V CDR1 and CDR2: MNHNY, SVGAGI (reference sequence). The CDR3 region is CASSYSTGAYEQYF. The CDR3 coding sequence is TGTGCCAGCAGTTACTCGACTGGAGCCTACGAGCAGTACTTC.

The V call is TRBV16, the J call TRBJ1-2; D not resolved. The CDR3 spans 16 residues. Germline V CDR1 and CDR2: KGHSY, FQNENV. V was cut by 4 bases and J by 4 bases, with 19 bases left in between. The CDR3 loop reads CASSLHLLGNPYGYTF. CDR3 nucleotide sequence: TGTGCCAGCAGCCTCCACCTCTTGGGGAACCCCTATGGCTACACCTTC.

The chain links TRBV4-3 to TRBJ1-2, with 7 bases lining up with TRBD1. Unmatched junction bases numbered 7, after V lost 4 bases and J lost 5 bases. Germline V gene data show CDR1 as LGHNA and CDR2 as YSLEER. The CDR3 loop spans 14 amino acids. CDR3 residues: CASSLGTEVYGYTF. CDR3 in DNA: TGCGCCAGCAGCCTCGGGACAGAAGTTTATGGCTACACCTTC.

The V and J genes are TRBV9 and TRBJ2-1, with TRBD2 identical over 11 bases. The germline gives CDR1 SGDLS, CDR2 YYNGEE. With V trimmed by 4 bases and J by 2 bases, 5 bases remained unmatched. The CDR3 spans 16 residues. For the CDR3, the DNA is TGTGCCAGCAGCATGGGACTAGCGGTCGCCTACAATGAGCAGTTCTTC. As protein: CASSMGLAVAYNEQFF.

The rearrangement joins TRBV29-1 to TRBJ2-3; weak D call: TRBD2 (6 bases). V lost 6 bases, J lost 2 bases, and 18 bases lay in between. This CDR3 spans 15 amino acids. Per germline, CDR1 SQVTM and CDR2 ANQGSEA. Here the CDR3 reads CSVRRGLWSTDTQYF. As DNA, the CDR3 is TGCAGCGTCCGGCGGGGTCTTTGGTCCACAGATACGCAGTATTTT.

The CDR3 loop is CASSSRMEDQYF. CDR3 DNA: TGTGCCAGCAGCTCCCGTATGGAGGACCAGTACTTC. V and J are TRBV5-4 and TRBJ2-5; D possibly corresponds to TRBD2 (5 bases). The CDR3 sequence is 12 residues long. Germline CDR1 and CDR2: SGHNT and YYREEE (reference sequence). Trimming pared 3 bases from V and 10 bases from J, leaving 13 bases between.

The chain employs TRBV13 and TRBJ2-1, with D unclear. Looked up from germline, CDR1 is PRHDT and CDR2 is FYEKMQ (reference sequence). There are 13 residues in the CDR3. The V and J ends lost 0 bases and 8 bases respectively, with 8 bases between them. The CDR3 DNA sequence: TGTGCCAGCAGCTTAGGGGGAAGCGATGAGCAGTTCTTC. Amino acids: CASSLGGSDEQFF. The whole variable domain, remainder taken from reference TRBV13 and TRBJ2-1, is AAGVIQSPRHLIKEKRETATLKCYPIPRHDTVYWYQQGPGQDPQFLISFYEKMQSDKGSIPDRFSAQQFSDYHSELNMSSLELGDSALYFCASSLGGSDEQFFGPGTRLTVL.

The V gene is TRBV10-3, the J gene TRBJ1-2, with TRBD1 matching 8 bases. The trim removed 5 bases at V and 5 bases at J, leaving 10 bases unmatched. The CDR3 has 15 amino acids. The germline CDR1 and CDR2 sequences are ENHRY and SYGVKD. The CDR3 is CAISFGQGGRYGYTF. The CDR3 DNA is TGTGCCATCAGTTTTGGACAGGGTGGCCGATATGGCTACACCTTC.

The V gene is TRBV9, the J gene TRBJ2-3; D might be TRBD2 (5 bases). The CDR3 is 16 residues long. V was cut by 0 bases and J by 0 bases, with 11 bases left in between. Looked up from germline, CDR1 is SGDLS and CDR2 is YYNGEE. CDR3 loop: CASSVARDYSTDTQYF. CDR3 bases: TGTGCCAGCAGCGTAGCTCGCGACTATAGCACAGATACGCAGTATTTT.

CDR3 region: CASAVFSNQPQHF. CDR3 DNA sequence: TGTGCCAGCGCAGTTTTTAGCAATCAGCCCCAGCATTTT. The rearrangement joins TRBV7-6 to TRBJ1-5; D is ambiguous. In germline, CDR1 is SGHVS, CDR2 FNYEAQ. This CDR3 has 13 residues. The V end lost 8 bases, the J end lost 0 bases, and 8 bases lay between the germline ends.

The chain employs TRBV19 and TRBJ2-7; TRBD2 aligns across 9 bases. Germline V gives CDR1 LNHDA, CDR2 SQIVND (reference sequence). The CDR3 has 14 amino acids. Trimming at V came to 3 bases and at J to 5 bases, leaving 5 bases not matched to a gene. The CDR3 DNA reads TGTGCCAGTAGTATTGCGGGAGGGCAAAACGAGCAGTACTTC. Translation gives CASSIAGGQNEQYF.

The chain uses TRBV11-3 and TRBJ2-3, with D perhaps TRBD1 or TRBD2 (5 bases each). V lost 0 bases and J lost 9, with 10 bases in between. The CDR3 runs 13 residues. Germline V gene sequence: CDR1 SGHNT, CDR2 YENEEA. CDR3 loop: CASSLEARDTQYF. DNA for the CDR3: TGTGCCAGCAGCTTAGAGGCACGGGACACGCAGTATTTT.

The chain joins TRBV7-8 to TRBJ2-4; D call uncertain. Germline CDR1 SGHVS, CDR2 FQNEAQ. The CDR3 loop spans 13 amino acids. V lost 2 bases, J lost 4 bases, and 6 bases lay in between. The CDR3 sequence: CASSLWEKNIQYF. CDR3 nucleotide sequence: TGTGCCAGCAGCTTATGGGAAAAAAACATTCAGTACTTC.

This sequence joins TRBV25-1 and TRBJ1-1; TRBD1 matches 7 bases. Germline CDR1 is MGHDK and CDR2 is SYGVNS. Germline trimming cut 5 bases from V and 2 bases from J; bases unmatched to any gene: 17. CDR3 length equals 18 residues. This CDR3 is CASSNPGQEGPLNTEAFF. CDR3 DNA: TGTGCCAGCAGTAACCCAGGACAGGAAGGACCTCTTAACACTGAAGCTTTCTTT. The full variable domain, in which reference TRBV25-1 and TRBJ1-1 provide the parts outside the CDR3, is EADIYQTPRYLVIGTGKKITLECSQTMGHDKMYWYQQDPGMELHLIHYSYGVNSTEKGDLSSESTVSRIRTEHFPLTLESARPSHTSQYLCASSNPGQEGPLNTEAFFGQGTRLTVV.